The clone carrying this TCR beta chain was found a few times. Seattle patients were enrolled during active infection and followed longitudinally. CDR3 length equals 16 residues. The germline gives CDR1 SEHNR, CDR2 FQNEAQ (reference sequence). Trimming at V came to 4 bases and at J to 6 bases, leaving 13 bases not matched to a gene. This entry comes from a study of blood T cell repertoires in COVID-19. About the research overall: The origin of the acute and convalescent COVID-19 samples was the United States, Italy and Spain. T cells, B-cell-depleted T cells, or PBMCs provided the cDNA or gDNA that served as material.

In the authors' workflow: Reference gene primer amplification in the assay estimated nucleated cell counts. Assay: immunoSEQ multiplex PCR; the TCRdb copy retains only in-frame clones and omits some. V, J and clone size reflect that table, while D and trimming were determined from the DNA. Among roughly 330,000 clones listed, about nine tenths were seen once. Sequencing input: peripheral blood. The receptor's source is a young man with COVID-19, enrolled during active disease. The gene calls are TRBV7-9 and TRBJ2-3, with TRBD1 matching 7 bases. The CDR3 nucleotides read TGTGCCAGCAGCTCTACGTACGACAGGGTTCGGGATACGCAGTATTTT. It encodes CASSSTYDRVRDTQYF.